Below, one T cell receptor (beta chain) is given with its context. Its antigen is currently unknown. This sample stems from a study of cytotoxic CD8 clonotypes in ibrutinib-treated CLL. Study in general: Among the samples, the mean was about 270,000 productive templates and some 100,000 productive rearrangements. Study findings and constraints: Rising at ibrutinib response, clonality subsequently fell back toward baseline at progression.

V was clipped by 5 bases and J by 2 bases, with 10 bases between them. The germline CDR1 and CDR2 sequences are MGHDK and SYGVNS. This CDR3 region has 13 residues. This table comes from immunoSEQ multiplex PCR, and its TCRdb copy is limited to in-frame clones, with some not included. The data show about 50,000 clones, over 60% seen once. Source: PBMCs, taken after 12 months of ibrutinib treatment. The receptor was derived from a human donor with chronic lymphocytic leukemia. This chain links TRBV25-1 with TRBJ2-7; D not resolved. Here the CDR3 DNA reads TGTGCCAGCAGTCCTGCAGGTGCCTACGAGCAGTACTTC. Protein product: CASSPAGAYEQYF.